These T cell receptor beta chains were read from a single sample in a study of T cell responses to AZD1222 COVID-19 vaccine. Libraries were prepared by immunoSEQ multiplex PCR; TCRdb keeps only in-frame clonotypes and omits some of them. This table has some 170,000 clones, 85% to 95% appearing once. Sample: peripheral blood, taken on day 0 of AZD1222 vaccination. All receptors come from an adult in good health. Both conserved end residues are part of each CDR3. The D gene is left open where the match is weak. Size values are once, few and many counts, or a class for expanded clones, and some rows have none.

TRBV5-1	TRBJ2-3	NA	TRBD2	CASSVSGDTDTQYF	TGCGCCAGCAGCGTTAGCGGGGACACAGATACGCAGTATTTT
TRBV29-1	TRBJ1-1	NA	TRBD1	CSTRQGFTDTEAFF	TGCAGCACCCGACAGGGGTTTACGGACACTGAAGCTTTCTTT
TRBV24-1	TRBJ2-2	NA	TRBD1	CATSATGVNTGELFF	TGTGCCACCAGCGCCACAGGGGTCAACACCGGGGAGCTGTTTTTT
TRBV7-9	TRBJ2-1	once	NA	CASSLTEGELDEQFF	TGTGCCAGCAGCTTAACTGAGGGAGAGTTAGATGAGCAGTTCTTC
TRBV4-2	TRBJ2-7	NA	TRBD2	CASSQVGGGYEQYF	TGTGCCAGCAGCCAAGTTGGCGGGGGCTACGAGCAGTACTTC
TRBV6-1	TRBJ1-3	NA	NA	CASSEASLRQGMDTIYF	TGTGCCAGCAGTGAAGCATCCCTGCGCCAGGGTATGGACACCATATATTTT
TRBV20-1	TRBJ1-2	NA	NA	CSASRQDYGYTF	TGCAGTGCTAGTCGGCAGGACTATGGCTACACCTTC
TRBV18	TRBJ2-7	few	TRBD2	CASSPTSGSNEQYF	TGTGCCAGCTCACCTACTAGCGGGAGCAACGAGCAGTACTTC
TRBV7-8	TRBJ2-5	NA	TRBD2	CASSRDYRQETQYF	TGTGCCAGCAGCCGGGACTACCGCCAAGAGACCCAGTACTTC
TRBV6-5	TRBJ1-3	NA	TRBD1	CASSYRGPGNTIYF	TGTGCCAGCAGCTACAGGGGGCCTGGAAACACCATATATTTT
TRBV30	TRBJ1-3	NA	NA	CAWRGSGNTIYF	TGTGCCTGGAGGGGAAGTGGAAACACCATATATTTT
TRBV11-2	TRBJ2-5	NA	TRBD2	CASSSSAPLAGVETQYF	TGTGCCAGCAGCTCCTCTGCCCCTCTAGCGGGAGTTGAGACCCAGTACTTC